The next 21 T cell receptor beta chains were all read from a single sample in a study of vaccination and CD4 T cells after COVID-19. Researchers used the Oncomine TCR Beta short-read assay to sequence DNA from cultured CD4+ T cells. TCRdb reprocessed the PCR reads via MiXCR and lists one record per CDR3 protein. Of around 16,000 distinct CDR3 sequences in the sample, just under 55% are singletons; the top ten hold 16%. These TCRs' antigens remain unknown. Time point denoted: late sampling 161 to 241 days after vaccination in three convalescent patients. This sample's treatment: roughly 11-day PBMC culture with coronavirus spike peptide pools or control peptides (ViraFEST assay). Sequencing used CD4+ T cells from blood, cultured in vitro, obtained about 7 months after SARS-CoV-2 vaccination. The receptors come from a human donor who had recovered from COVID-19.

The rearrangement uses TRBV20-1 and TRBJ2-3; 8 nucleotides align to TRBD2. In germline, CDR1 is DFQATT, CDR2 SNEGSKA (reference sequence). The CDR3 is 15 amino acids. V trimming: 2 bases; J trimming: 8 bases; junction bases outside the gene matches: 12. CDR3: CSARHLQREYVTQYF. CDR3 nucleotide sequence: TGCAGTGCTAGACACCTCCAGCGGGAGTACGTTACGCAGTATTTT.

The J gene is TRBJ2-7, the V gene TRBV27; D might be TRBD1 (5 bases). This CDR3 contains 13 residues. The germline V gene has CDR1 MNHEY and CDR2 SMNVEV (reference sequence). V gave up 5 bases and J gave up 4 bases, with 12 bases separating them. CDR3 DNA: TGTGCCAGCAGTAACACGCAGGGTTACGAGCAGTACTTC. As protein: CASSNTQGYEQYF.

V is TRBV7-6 and J is TRBJ2-6, with D unresolved. Trimming took 2 bases from V and 5 from J, leaving 4 bases between them. Germline lookup yields CDR1 SGHVS and CDR2 FNYEAQ. The CDR3 extends over 13 amino acids. The CDR3 region is CASSLNRANVLTF. The DNA of the CDR3 is TGTGCCAGCAGCTTAAACAGGGCCAACGTCCTGACTTTC.

This clonotype appeared a few times. This chain connects TRBV7-6 to TRBJ2-7, with 10 bases fitting TRBD2. Germline V gene data show CDR1 as SGHVS and CDR2 as FNYEAQ. This CDR3 contains 15 residues. V was clipped by 1 base and J by 9 bases; unmatched bases: 9. The CDR3 loop is CASSLEASGGPVQYF. The CDR3 bases are TGTGCCAGCAGCTTAGAGGCTAGCGGGGGCCCGGTGCAGTACTTC. The variable domain in full, completed from reference TRBV7-6 and TRBJ2-7, reads GAGVSQSPRYKVTKRGQDVALRCDPISGHVSLYWYRQALGQGPEFLTYFNYEAQQDKSGLPNDRFSAERPEGSISTLTIQRTEQRDSAMYRCASSLEASGGPVQYFGPGTRLTVT.

The genes are TRBV20-1 and TRBJ2-1; D remains ambiguous. The V gene's germline CDR1 is DFQATT and CDR2 SNEGSKA (reference sequence). The CDR3 sequence is 11 residues long. V shed 6 bases and J shed 9 bases, with 12 bases lying between them. CDR3 in amino acids: CSARGGSEQFF. In nucleotides, the CDR3 is TGCAGTGCCCGAGGTGGAAGTGAGCAGTTCTTC.

The chain couples TRBV6-1 to TRBJ2-2, with 8 bases fitting TRBD2. The ends lost 7 bases at V and 6 bases at J; junction bases unmatched: 7. CDR3 size: 14 residues. Per germline, CDR1 MNHNS and CDR2 SASEGT. The chain's CDR3 is CASIGTRRSGELFF. As DNA, the CDR3 is TGTGCCAGCATCGGGACTAGAAGGTCCGGGGAGCTGTTTTTT.

This clonotype was picked up a small number of times. The chain uses TRBV20-1 and TRBJ1-5, with D perhaps TRBD1 (6 bases). The V gene lost 2 bases and the J gene lost 4 bases, with 9 bases spanning the gap. Looked up from germline, CDR1 is DFQATT and CDR2 is SNEGSKA (reference sequence). The CDR3 contains 13 residues. In DNA, the CDR3 is TGCAGTGCTAGAAGGGGGACAAATCAGCCCCAGCATTTT. This gives the protein CSARRGTNQPQHF.

The table lists this clonotype with a few counts. The genes are TRBV20-1 and TRBJ2-3; 7 bases are a match to TRBD1. Germline V CDR1 and CDR2: DFQATT, SNEGSKA (reference sequence). V gave up 6 bases and J gave up 1 base; unmatched junction bases: 10. The length of the CDR3 is 15 residues. Here the CDR3 reads CSAPLAGTGTDTQYF. CDR3 nucleotide sequence: TGCAGTGCCCCCCTAGCCGGGACAGGCACAGATACGCAGTATTTT.

The rearrangement joins TRBV4-3 to TRBJ2-1; 12 bases map to TRBD1. In germline, CDR1 is LGHNA, CDR2 YSLEER. This CDR3 has 16 residues. With V trimmed by 4 bases and J by 6 bases, 7 bases remained unmatched. The CDR3 sequence is CASSPLGTGGINEQFF. CDR3 nucleotides: TGCGCCAGCAGCCCCCTAGGGACAGGGGGCATCAATGAGCAGTTCTTC.

The chain is built from TRBV7-6 and TRBJ2-2, with unresolved D. Germline V gene sequence: CDR1 SGHVS, CDR2 FNYEAQ. The V and J ends lost 5 bases and 6 bases respectively, with 16 bases between them. This CDR3 comprises 15 residues. The CDR3 is CASSPDSNTPGELFF. CDR3 in DNA: TGTGCCAGCAGCCCCGACTCGAATACCCCCGGGGAGCTGTTTTTT.

This clonotype was picked up a small number of times. The V call is TRBV20-1, the J call TRBJ2-5; D ambiguous. Trimming removed 3 bases from V and 7 bases from J, with 15 bases in between. The CDR3 consists of 13 residues. Germline CDR1 and CDR2: DFQATT and SNEGSKA (reference sequence). The CDR3 region is CSASPTDRGTQYF. The CDR3 coding sequence is TGCAGTGCTAGCCCGACTGACCGTGGGACCCAGTACTTC.

The chain has TRBV20-1 and TRBJ2-5; 8 positions agree with TRBD2. Germline V gene lookup returns CDR1 DFQATT and CDR2 SNEGSKA (reference sequence). The CDR3 consists of 13 residues. Unmatched junction bases numbered 10, after V lost 6 bases and J lost 7 bases. CDR3 residues: CSADHGGAATQYF. The CDR3 nucleotides are TGCAGTGCCGACCACGGGGGGGCCGCGACCCAGTACTTC.

As DNA, the CDR3 is TGCGCCAGCAGCCCACGGTGGACTAGCGGGAGTGGAAAGACCCAGTACTTC. Protein: CASSPRWTSGSGKTQYF. The chain uses TRBV5-1 and TRBJ2-5; TRBD2 matches 13 bases. CDR1 is SGHRS and CDR2 is YFSETQ in the germline V gene. The trim removed 4 bases at V and 6 bases at J, leaving 12 bases unmatched. CDR3 length: 17 amino acids.

The chain combines TRBV7-2 with TRBJ2-2, with 12 bases that match TRBD2. The CDR3 contains 17 residues. In germline, CDR1 is SGHTA, CDR2 FQGNSA. With 3 bases clipped from V and 7 bases from J, the junction kept 9 bases outside the gene matches. DNA for the CDR3: TGTGCCAGCAGCTTTAGACTAGCGGGAGATGTATTCGGGGAGCTGTTTTTT. Translating it yields CASSFRLAGDVFGELFF.

This clonotype was recorded only once. The junction and the germline gene differ at one end; a read error may be behind it. The V call is TRBV27, the J call TRBJ2-5; D possibly uses TRBD1 or TRBD2 (6 bases each). The CDR3 is 17 residues long. From germline, CDR1 is MNHEY and CDR2 SMNVEV (reference sequence). DNA of the CDR3: TGTGCCAGCAGTTTATTCGGGGGCAGAGGCGGCCAAAAGACCCAGTACTTC. Residues: CASSLFGGRGGQKTQYF.

CDR3 bases: TGTGCCAGCAGCTCCGGGACCTGGGGTTCACCCCTCCACTTT. Encoded protein: CASSSGTWGSPLHF. The gene calls are TRBV7-3 and TRBJ1-6; D is possibly TRBD1 (5 bases). The CDR3 is 14 amino acids. Germline loops: CDR1 SGHTA, CDR2 FQGTGA. V lost 4 bases, J lost 9 bases, and 13 bases lay in between.

V usage is TRBV7-3 and J usage is TRBJ2-7; TRBD1 matches at 7 bases. CDR3 length: 14 amino acids. Looked up from germline, CDR1 is SGHTA and CDR2 is FQGTGA. V lost 5 bases to trimming and J lost 1 base; unmatched junction nucleotides: 5. CDR3 DNA: TGTGCCAGCAGCCGGGACAGCCAATCCTACGAGCAGTACTTC. Translated, it gives CASSRDSQSYEQYF.

This clonotype has more than one count but fewer than ten. CDR3: CASSEDGIYYGYTF. The CDR3 DNA sequence: TGTGCCAGCAGCGAGGACGGAATCTACTATGGCTACACCTTC. V is TRBV5-3 and J is TRBJ1-2; D call uncertain. TRBV5-3 is given ORF status, its function remaining uncertain. The germline V and J ends were trimmed by 8 bases and 3 bases, with 17 bases remaining between them. The CDR3 contains 14 residues.

The rearrangement uses TRBV5-1 and TRBJ2-3; D ambiguous. Germline V gives CDR1 SGHRS, CDR2 YFSETQ. This CDR3 region has 12 residues. V was cut by 2 bases and J by 4 bases, with 5 bases left in between. CDR3 coding DNA: TGCGCCAGCAGCTTTGGACCAGATACGCAGTATTTT. It codes for CASSFGPDTQYF. Filled out from reference TRBV5-1 and TRBJ2-3, the complete variable domain reads KAGVTQTPRYLIKTRGQQVTLSCSPISGHRSVSWYQQTPGQGLQFLFEYFSETQRNKGNFPGRFSGRQFSNSRSEMNVSTLELGDSALYLCASSFGPDTQYFGPGTRLTVL.

The chain carries TRBV19 and TRBJ2-7; 12 positions match TRBD2. The V and J ends lost 7 bases and 0 bases, in that order; junction bases with no gene match: 1. This CDR3 spans 14 amino acids. The V gene's germline CDR1 is LNHDA and CDR2 SQIVND (reference sequence). Here the CDR3 reads CASKTSGSSYEQYF. The CDR3 DNA is TGTGCCAGTAAGACTAGCGGGAGCTCCTACGAGCAGTACTTC.

The chain links TRBV6-1 to TRBJ2-5, with 7 bases fitting TRBD2. V lost 5 bases, J lost 2 bases, and 20 bases stayed unmatched. The CDR3 runs to 19 residues. Looked up from germline, CDR1 is MNHNS and CDR2 is SASEGT. CDR3 amino acids: CASSRHTAGTSYPQETQYF. In nucleotides, the CDR3 is TGTGCCAGCAGTCGACATACAGCGGGGACTTCCTACCCACAAGAGACCCAGTACTTC.